The entry that follows covers one T cell receptor beta chain sequence. Profiled with immunoSEQ multiplex PCR; TCRdb holds only in-frame clones, not every one. The table has about 44,000 clones, approximately 90% seen once; the top ten hold 5.5% to 6.5%. This CDR3 spans 15 amino acids. Germline-derived CDR1 and CDR2 are MGHDK and SYGVNS. The junction had 11 bases not matched to a gene; V was cut back by 5 bases and J by 9 bases. The sample is drawn from a study of T cell changes during pregnancy in multiple sclerosis. J is TRBJ2-1 and V is TRBV25-1, with 9 bases aligning to TRBD1. This TCR was sampled from a female donor in good health, enrolled as a control in a pregnancy study. Source: CD8+ T cells from peripheral blood mononuclear cells, taken after pregnancy. Written as DNA, the CDR3 is TGTGCCAGCAGTTCCCAGGGACAGGGTCTCGGTGAGCAGTTCTTC. Amino acids: CASSSQGQGLGEQFF.